The sequence of this T cell receptor (beta chain) was determined in a study of blood T cell repertoires in COVID-19. Study-level background: Italy, Spain and the United States were the sources of the convalescent and acute COVID-19 samples. PBMCs, B-cell-depleted T cells, or T cells were the source of the cDNA or gDNA that made up the material.

Per the original data handling: Scientists estimated how many nucleated cells there were by amplifying reference gene primers. Sequencing was performed with immunoSEQ multiplex PCR; in TCRdb, only in-frame clones are kept and a portion is missing. V and J calls and clone size are given by that table; D and trimming were obtained from the DNA. The table records about 58,000 clones, approximately 90% of them present only once. With 5 bases removed from V and 0 bases from J, the gap between germline ends came to 17 bases. The CDR3 extends over 16 amino acids. In germline, CDR1 is LGHNT, CDR2 FRNRAP. The receptor comes from a woman aged 60-75 years with active COVID-19. The chain has TRBV12-5 and TRBJ2-7; a weak D match, TRBD2 (6 bases). Sequenced: peripheral blood. This CDR3 reads CASGKPGTRSSYEQYF. The CDR3 coding sequence is TGTGCTAGTGGTAAGCCTGGGACTCGGAGCTCCTACGAGCAGTACTTC.